Listed here is a single T cell receptor (beta chain). Its antigen remains unidentified. CDR1 and CDR2 (germline): SGHRS, YFSETQ. There are 16 residues in the CDR3. Losses at the gene ends were 0 bases for V and 5 bases for J; bases not matched to a gene: 8. The data stem from a study of cytomegalovirus exposure and HLA in healthy donors. Findings and caveats of the study: Analyses of presence/absence relied on an assumption of roughly uniform sequencing depth across donors. What a later analysis showed was that several of the most significant clusters appeared linked to common viral pathogens.

While unrecorded immune exposures were likely, the donors were nominally healthy when sampled. Primers: 60 Vbeta forward and 13 Jbeta reverse. The data were produced by immunoSEQ multiplex PCR, yet TCRdb's version contains in-frame clones alone and is incomplete. This sample has approximately 150,000 clones; approximately 71% occur once, and the top ten carry roughly 1.4%. The source of this sequence is a man aged 45-65 years in good health and CMV-seronegative. The chain employs TRBV5-1 and TRBJ2-5; TRBD1 agrees at 9 bases. The specimen sequenced was PBMCs. The CDR3, as DNA: TGCGCCAGCAGCTTGGCCGGGACAGGGAGTATGGAGACCCAGTACTTC. It translates to CASSLAGTGSMETQYF.